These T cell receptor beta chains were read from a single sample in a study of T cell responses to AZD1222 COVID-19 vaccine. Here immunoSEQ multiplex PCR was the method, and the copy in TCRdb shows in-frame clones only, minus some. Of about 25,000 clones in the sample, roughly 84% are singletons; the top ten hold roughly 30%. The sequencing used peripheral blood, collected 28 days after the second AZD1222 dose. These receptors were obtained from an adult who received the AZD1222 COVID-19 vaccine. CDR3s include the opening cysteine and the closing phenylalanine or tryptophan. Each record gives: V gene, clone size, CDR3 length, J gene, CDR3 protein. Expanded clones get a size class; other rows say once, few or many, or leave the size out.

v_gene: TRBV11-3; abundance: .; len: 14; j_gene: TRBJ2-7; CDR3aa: CASSLDGVLGEQYF
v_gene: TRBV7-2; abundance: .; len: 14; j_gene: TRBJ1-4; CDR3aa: CASSKGQFNEKLFF
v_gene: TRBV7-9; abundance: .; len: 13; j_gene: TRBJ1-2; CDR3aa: CASSHGGNYGYTF
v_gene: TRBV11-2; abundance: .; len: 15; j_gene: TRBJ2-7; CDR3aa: CASSLGAGGIYEQYF
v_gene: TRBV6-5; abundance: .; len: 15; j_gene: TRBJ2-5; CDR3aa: CASSSRGYRGETQYF
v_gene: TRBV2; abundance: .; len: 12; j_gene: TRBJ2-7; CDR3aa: CASSERVYEQYF
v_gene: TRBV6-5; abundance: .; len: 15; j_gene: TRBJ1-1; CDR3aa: CASSSSITGGTEAFF
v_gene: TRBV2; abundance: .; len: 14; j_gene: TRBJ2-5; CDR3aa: CASSWSGGGETQYF
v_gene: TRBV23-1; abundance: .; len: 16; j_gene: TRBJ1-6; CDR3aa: CASSPTVRDDNSPLHF
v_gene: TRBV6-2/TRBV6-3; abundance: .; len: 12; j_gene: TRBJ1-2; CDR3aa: CASSYSTGGYTF
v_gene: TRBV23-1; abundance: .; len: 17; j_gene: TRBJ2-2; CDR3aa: CASSHIGRQGATGELFF
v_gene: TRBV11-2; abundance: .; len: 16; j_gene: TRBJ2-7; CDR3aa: CASSLDGLTHSYEQYF
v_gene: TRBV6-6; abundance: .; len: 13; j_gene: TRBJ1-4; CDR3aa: CASSPGQPTELFF
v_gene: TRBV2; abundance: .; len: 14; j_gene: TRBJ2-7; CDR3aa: CASSVRVSSYEQYF
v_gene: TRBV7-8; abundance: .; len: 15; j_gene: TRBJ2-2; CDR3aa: CASSLAWGPTGELFF
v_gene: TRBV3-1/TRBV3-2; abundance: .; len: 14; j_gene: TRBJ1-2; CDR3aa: CASSQDSAGYGYTF
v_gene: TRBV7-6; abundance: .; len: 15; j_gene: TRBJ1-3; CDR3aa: CASSSGTASGNTIYF
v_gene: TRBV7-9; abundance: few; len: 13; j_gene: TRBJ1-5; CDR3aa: CASQLGVNQPQHF
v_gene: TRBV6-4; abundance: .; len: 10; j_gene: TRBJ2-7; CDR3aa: CASTKGGEYF
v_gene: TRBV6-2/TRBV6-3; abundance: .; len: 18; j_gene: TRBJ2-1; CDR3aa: CASSYLALFGGSYNEQFF